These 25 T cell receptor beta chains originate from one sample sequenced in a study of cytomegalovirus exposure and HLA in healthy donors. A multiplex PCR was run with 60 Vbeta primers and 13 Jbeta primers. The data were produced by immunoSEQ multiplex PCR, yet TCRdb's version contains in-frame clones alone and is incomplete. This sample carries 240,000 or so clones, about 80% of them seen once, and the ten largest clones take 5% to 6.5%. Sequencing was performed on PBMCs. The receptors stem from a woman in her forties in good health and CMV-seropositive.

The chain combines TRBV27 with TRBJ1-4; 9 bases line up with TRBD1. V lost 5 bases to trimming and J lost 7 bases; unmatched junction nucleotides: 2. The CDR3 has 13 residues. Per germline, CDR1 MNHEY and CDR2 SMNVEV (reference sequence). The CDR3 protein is CASSRQGGEKLFF. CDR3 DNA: TGTGCCAGCAGTAGACAGGGGGGTGAAAAACTGTTTTTT.

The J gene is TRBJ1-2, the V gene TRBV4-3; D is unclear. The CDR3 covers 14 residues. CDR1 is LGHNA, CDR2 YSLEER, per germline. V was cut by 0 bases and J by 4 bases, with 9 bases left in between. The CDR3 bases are TGCGCCAGCAGCCAAGAAGGCAGGCTCTATGGCTACACCTTC. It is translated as CASSQEGRLYGYTF.

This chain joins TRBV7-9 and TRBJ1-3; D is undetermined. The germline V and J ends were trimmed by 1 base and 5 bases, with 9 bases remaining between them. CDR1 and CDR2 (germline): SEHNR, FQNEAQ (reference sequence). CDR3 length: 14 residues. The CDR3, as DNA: TGTGCCAGCAGCTTAGAGGAGAGAAGAAACACCATATATTTT. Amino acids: CASSLEERRNTIYF.

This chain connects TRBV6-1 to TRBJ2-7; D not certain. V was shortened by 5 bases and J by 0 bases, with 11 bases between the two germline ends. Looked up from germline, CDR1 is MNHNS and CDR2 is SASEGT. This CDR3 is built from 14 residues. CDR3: CASSRQVVSYEQYF. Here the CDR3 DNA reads TGTGCCAGCAGTCGGCAGGTTGTCTCCTACGAGCAGTACTTC.

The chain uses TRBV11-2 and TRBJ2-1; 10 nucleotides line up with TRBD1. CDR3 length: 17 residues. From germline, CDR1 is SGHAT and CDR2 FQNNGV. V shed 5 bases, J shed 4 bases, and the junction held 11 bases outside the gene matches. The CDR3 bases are TGTGCCAGCAGCCTACGATTGACAGGGGGCCTTTACAATGAGCAGTTCTTC. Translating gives CASSLRLTGGLYNEQFF.

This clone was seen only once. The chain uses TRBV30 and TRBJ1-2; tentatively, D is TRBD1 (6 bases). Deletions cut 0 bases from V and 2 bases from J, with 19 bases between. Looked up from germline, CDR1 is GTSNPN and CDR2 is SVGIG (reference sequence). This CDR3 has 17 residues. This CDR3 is CAWSVLFYRAVNYGYTF. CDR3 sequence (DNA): TGTGCCTGGAGTGTACTATTTTACAGGGCGGTGAACTATGGCTACACCTTC. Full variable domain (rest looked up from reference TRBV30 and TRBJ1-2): SQTIHQWPATLVQPVGSPLSLECTVEGTSNPNLYWYRQAAGRGLQLLFYSVGIGQISSEVPQNLSASRPQDRQFILSSKKLLLSDSGFYLCAWSVLFYRAVNYGYTFGSGTRLTVV.

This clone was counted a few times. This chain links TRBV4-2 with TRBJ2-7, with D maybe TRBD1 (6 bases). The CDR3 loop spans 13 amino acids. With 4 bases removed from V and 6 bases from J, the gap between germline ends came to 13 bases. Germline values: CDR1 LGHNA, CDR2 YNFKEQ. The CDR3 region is CASSLEQGSEQYF. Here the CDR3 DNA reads TGTGCCAGCAGCCTAGAACAGGGCAGCGAGCAGTACTTC.

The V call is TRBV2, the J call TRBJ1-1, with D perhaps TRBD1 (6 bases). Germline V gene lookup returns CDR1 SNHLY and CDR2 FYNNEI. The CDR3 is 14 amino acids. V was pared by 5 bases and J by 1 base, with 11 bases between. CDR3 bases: TGTGCCAGCAGTCCTCAGGGGACGAACACTGAAGCTTTCTTT. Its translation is CASSPQGTNTEAFF.

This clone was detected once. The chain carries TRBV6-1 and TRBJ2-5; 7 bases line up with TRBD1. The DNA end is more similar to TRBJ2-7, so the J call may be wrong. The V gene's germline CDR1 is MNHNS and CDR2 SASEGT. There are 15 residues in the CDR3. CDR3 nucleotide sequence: TGTGCCAGCAGTGAAGGGACAGGCGAGACCTACGAGCAGTACTTC. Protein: CASSEGTGETYEQYF.

CDR3 sequence: CASTDSAYEQYF. The CDR3 region has the DNA TGTGCCAGCACAGATAGCGCCTACGAGCAGTACTTC. The chain is built from TRBV6-1 and TRBJ2-7, with D possibly being TRBD2 (5 bases). CDR3 size: 12 residues. Trimming took off 7 bases at V and 2 bases at J, with 9 bases between the two ends. Germline CDR1 and CDR2: MNHNS and SASEGT.

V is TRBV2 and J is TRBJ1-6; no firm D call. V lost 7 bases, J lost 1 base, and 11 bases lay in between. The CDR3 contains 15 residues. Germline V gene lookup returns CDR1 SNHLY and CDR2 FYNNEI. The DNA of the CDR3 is TGTGCCAGCATGTGGTTCGGGTCCTATAATTCACCCCTCCACTTT. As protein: CASMWFGSYNSPLHF.

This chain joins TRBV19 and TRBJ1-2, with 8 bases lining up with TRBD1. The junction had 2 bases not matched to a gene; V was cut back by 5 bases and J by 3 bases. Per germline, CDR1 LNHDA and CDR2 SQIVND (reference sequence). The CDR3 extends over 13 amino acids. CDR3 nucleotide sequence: TGTGCCAGTAGTGTGACAGGGGACTATGGCTACACCTTC. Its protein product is CASSVTGDYGYTF.

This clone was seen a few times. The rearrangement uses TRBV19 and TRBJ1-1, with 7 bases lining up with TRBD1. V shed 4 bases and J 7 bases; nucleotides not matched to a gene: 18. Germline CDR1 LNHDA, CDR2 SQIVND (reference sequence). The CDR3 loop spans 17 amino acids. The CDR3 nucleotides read TGTGCCAGTAGTAAAGCAGGGGGTTTAGGGTCGGACGGTGAAGCTTTCTTT. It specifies CASSKAGGLGSDGEAFF.

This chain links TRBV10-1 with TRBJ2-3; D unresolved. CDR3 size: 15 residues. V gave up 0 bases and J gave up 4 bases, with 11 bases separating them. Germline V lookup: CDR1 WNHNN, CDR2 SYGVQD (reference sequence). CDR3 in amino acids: CASSESKRPPDTQYF. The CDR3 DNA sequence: TGCGCCAGCAGTGAGTCGAAGCGCCCCCCAGATACGCAGTATTTT.

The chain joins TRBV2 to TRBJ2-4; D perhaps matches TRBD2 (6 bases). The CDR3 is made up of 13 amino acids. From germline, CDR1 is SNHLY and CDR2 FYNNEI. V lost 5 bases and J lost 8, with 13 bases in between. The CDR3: CASSPPGLDIQYF. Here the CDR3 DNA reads TGTGCCAGCAGTCCTCCGGGACTTGACATTCAGTACTTC.

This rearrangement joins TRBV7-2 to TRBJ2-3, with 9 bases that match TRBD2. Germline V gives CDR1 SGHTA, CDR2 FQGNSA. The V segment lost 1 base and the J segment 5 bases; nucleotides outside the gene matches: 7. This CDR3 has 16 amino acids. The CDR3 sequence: CASSLVVAGVEDTQYF. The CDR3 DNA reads TGTGCCAGCAGCTTAGTGGTAGCGGGAGTAGAAGATACGCAGTATTTT.

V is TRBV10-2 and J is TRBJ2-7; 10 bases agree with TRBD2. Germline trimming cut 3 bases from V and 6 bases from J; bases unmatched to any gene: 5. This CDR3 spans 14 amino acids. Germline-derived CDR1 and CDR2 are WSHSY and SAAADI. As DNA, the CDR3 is TGCGCCAGCAGTGAAACTAGCGGGATTTTCGAGCAGTACTTC. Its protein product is CASSETSGIFEQYF.

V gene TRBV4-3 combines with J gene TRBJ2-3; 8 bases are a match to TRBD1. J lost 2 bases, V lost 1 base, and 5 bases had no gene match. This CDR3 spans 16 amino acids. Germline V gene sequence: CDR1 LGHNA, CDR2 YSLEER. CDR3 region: CASSQGQGWNTDTQYF. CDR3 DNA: TGCGCCAGCAGCCAAGGACAGGGGTGGAACACAGATACGCAGTATTTT.

The CDR3 DNA follows: TGTGCCAGTCGACCGGGTGGCTCTGGGGCCAACGTCCTGACTTTC. Protein sequence: CASRPGGSGANVLTF. V gene TRBV19 combines with J gene TRBJ2-6; D unclear. The length of the CDR3 is 15 residues. The V gene lost 8 bases and the J gene lost 0 bases, with 11 bases spanning the gap. The germline CDR1 and CDR2 sequences are LNHDA and SQIVND (reference sequence).

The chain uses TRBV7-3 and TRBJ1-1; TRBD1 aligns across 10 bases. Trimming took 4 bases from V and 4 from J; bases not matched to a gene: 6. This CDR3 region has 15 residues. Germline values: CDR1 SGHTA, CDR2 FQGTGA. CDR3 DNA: TGTGCCAGCAGCTCGACAGGGGGCCTGAGCACTGAAGCTTTCTTT. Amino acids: CASSSTGGLSTEAFF. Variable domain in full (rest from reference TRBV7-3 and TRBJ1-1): GAGVSQTPSNKVTEKGKYVELRCDPISGHTALYWYRQSLGQGPEFLIYFQGTGAADDSGLPNDRFFAVRPEGSVSTLKIQRTERGDSAVYLCASSSTGGLSTEAFFGQGTRLTVV.

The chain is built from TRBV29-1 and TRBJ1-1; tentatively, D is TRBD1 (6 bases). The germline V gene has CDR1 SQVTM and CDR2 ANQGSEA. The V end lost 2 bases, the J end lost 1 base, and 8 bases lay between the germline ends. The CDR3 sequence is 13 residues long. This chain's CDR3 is CSVEWGPNTEAFF. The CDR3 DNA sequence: TGCAGCGTTGAATGGGGGCCGAACACTGAAGCTTTCTTT.

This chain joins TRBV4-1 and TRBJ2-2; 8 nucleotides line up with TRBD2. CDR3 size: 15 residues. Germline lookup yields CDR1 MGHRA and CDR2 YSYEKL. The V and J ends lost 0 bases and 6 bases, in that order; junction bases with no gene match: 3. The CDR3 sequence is CASSQDQLAAGELFF. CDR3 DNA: TGCGCCAGCAGCCAAGATCAACTAGCGGCCGGGGAGCTGTTTTTT.

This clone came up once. CDR3 region: CASSLEGRADGYTF. Written as DNA, the CDR3 is TGTGCCAGCAGCTTAGAGGGCAGGGCCGATGGCTACACCTTC. The V call is TRBV13, the J call TRBJ1-2; weak D call: TRBD1 (5 bases). Trimming took off 1 base at V and 6 bases at J, with 12 bases between the two ends. The CDR3 runs to 14 residues. The V gene's germline CDR1 is PRHDT and CDR2 FYEKMQ (reference sequence).

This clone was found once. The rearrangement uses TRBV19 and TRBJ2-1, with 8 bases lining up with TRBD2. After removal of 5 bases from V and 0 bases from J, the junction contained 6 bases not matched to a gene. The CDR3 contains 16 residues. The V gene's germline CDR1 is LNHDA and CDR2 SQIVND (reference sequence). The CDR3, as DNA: TGTGCCAGTAGTCCTCAAGCGGGAGCCTCCTACAATGAGCAGTTCTTC. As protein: CASSPQAGASYNEQFF.

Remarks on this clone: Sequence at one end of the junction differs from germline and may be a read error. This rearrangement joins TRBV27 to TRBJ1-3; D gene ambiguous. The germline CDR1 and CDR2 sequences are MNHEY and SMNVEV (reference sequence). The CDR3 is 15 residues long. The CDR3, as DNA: TGTGCCAGCAGTTCTATAACTTCGTCTGCAAACACCATATATTTT. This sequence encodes CASSSITSSANTIYF.